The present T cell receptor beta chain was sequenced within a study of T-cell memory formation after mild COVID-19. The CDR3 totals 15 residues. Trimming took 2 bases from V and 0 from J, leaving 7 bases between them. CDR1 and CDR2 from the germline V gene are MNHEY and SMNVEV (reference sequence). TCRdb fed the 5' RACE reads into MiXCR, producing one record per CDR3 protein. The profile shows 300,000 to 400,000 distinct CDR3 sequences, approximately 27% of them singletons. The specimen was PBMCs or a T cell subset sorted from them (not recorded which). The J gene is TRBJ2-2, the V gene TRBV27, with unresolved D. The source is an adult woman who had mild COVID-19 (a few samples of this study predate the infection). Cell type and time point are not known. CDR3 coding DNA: TGTGCCAGCAGTTTAGACACTGCGAACACCGGGGAGCTGTTTTTT. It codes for CASSLDTANTGELFF.